Below are 25 T cell receptor beta chains sequenced from a single sample in a study of CD8 T cells in ankylosing spondylitis. A single record per CDR3 protein comes from TCRdb applying MiXCR to the 5' RACE reads. The repertoire holds 200,000 to 250,000 distinct CDR3 sequences, with roughly a tenth as singletons. Sequencing input: blood, either unsorted or a sorted T cell fraction (not recorded which). These receptors were collected from a male donor with ankylosing spondylitis or in good health (not recorded which).

This clonotype was seen at least ten times. The V gene is TRBV15, the J gene TRBJ2-5; a weak D match, TRBD2 (5 bases). Germline lookup yields CDR1 LNHNV and CDR2 YYDKDF (reference sequence). This CDR3 has 13 residues. V was trimmed by 4 bases and J by 2 bases, leaving 8 bases between them. In DNA, the CDR3 is TGTGCCACCAGCACGGGGTTACAAGAGACCCAGTACTTC. The encoded protein is CATSTGLQETQYF.

This clonotype was found a few times. This chain uses TRBV11-1 with TRBJ2-1, with 14 bases identical to TRBD2. The V and J ends lost 3 bases and 7 bases, in that order; junction bases with no gene match: 20. The germline gives CDR1 SGHAT, CDR2 FQDESV (reference sequence). The CDR3 spans 21 residues. CDR3 DNA sequence: TGTGCCAGCAGCTTTGGAAGGGCCGGGACTAGCGGGGGTTTAGTTACGAATGAGCAGTTCTTC. Its translation: CASSFGRAGTSGGLVTNEQFF.

This clonotype was seen repeatedly, ten times or more. The chain has TRBV9 and TRBJ2-3; TRBD2 might be the D (5 bases). Per the germline V gene, CDR1 is SGDLS and CDR2 is YYNGEE. The CDR3 totals 13 residues. Trimming pared 1 base from V and 6 bases from J, leaving 9 bases between. The CDR3 sequence: CASSVNRRDTQYF. The CDR3 DNA reads as TGTGCCAGCAGCGTAAATCGGAGGGATACGCAGTATTTT.

This clonotype was seen at least ten times. This sequence joins TRBV2 and TRBJ1-1; D is possibly TRBD1 (5 bases). CDR1 and CDR2 (germline): SNHLY, FYNNEI. V lost 7 bases and J lost 5, with 14 bases in between. The CDR3 is made up of 13 amino acids. CDR3 sequence: CASNDGGWTEAFF. In nucleotides, the CDR3 is TGTGCCAGCAATGACGGGGGTTGGACTGAAGCTTTCTTT.

Many counts were recorded for this clonotype. The chain has TRBV20-1 and TRBJ2-7, with TRBD1 identical over 7 bases. The CDR3 spans 15 residues. V lost 6 bases and J lost 2; bases outside the gene matches: 13. Germline assignment: CDR1 DFQATT and CDR2 SNEGSKA (reference sequence). The CDR3 spells CSALKGATATYEQYF. DNA of the CDR3: TGCAGTGCCCTGAAGGGGGCAACGGCCACCTACGAGCAGTACTTC.

Ten or more counts support this clonotype. This chain connects TRBV5-1 to TRBJ1-5; no reliable D call. The germline V gene has CDR1 SGHRS and CDR2 YFSETQ. Trimming removed 0 bases at V and 5 bases at J, with 9 bases between. This CDR3 spans 14 amino acids. The CDR3 DNA sequence: TGCGCCAGCAGCTTGGCGGGTTTTGATCAGCCCCAGCATTTT. Translation: CASSLAGFDQPQHF.

In its sample, this clonotype was seen a few times. The chain links TRBV28 to TRBJ1-1; D gene ambiguous. Looked up from germline, CDR1 is MDHEN and CDR2 is SYDVKM. V lost 5 bases and J lost 1, with 11 bases in between. This CDR3 spans 14 amino acids. The CDR3 here is CASSVQRRNTEAFF. The CDR3 DNA reads TGTGCCAGCAGTGTCCAACGGAGGAACACTGAAGCTTTCTTT.

This clonotype was counted only a few times. The gene calls are TRBV3-1 and TRBJ2-5; TRBD1 might be the D (6 bases). The CDR3 has 13 residues. V lost 5 bases, J lost 5 bases, and 12 bases lay in between. CDR1 is LGHDT and CDR2 is YNNKEL in the germline V gene (reference sequence). CDR3 region: CASSTLGGETQYF. CDR3 in DNA: TGTGCCAGCAGCACTTTAGGGGGTGAGACCCAGTACTTC.

This clonotype appeared many times. The genes are TRBV20-1 and TRBJ2-7, with D unresolved. Germline loops: CDR1 DFQATT, CDR2 SNEGSKA (reference sequence). The germline V and J ends were trimmed by 0 bases and 0 bases, with 9 bases remaining between them. The CDR3 runs 14 residues. CDR3 in DNA: TGCAGTGCTAGAGAGGCCCAGAACTCCTACGAGCAGTACTTC. Residues: CSAREAQNSYEQYF.

This clonotype was found many times. The genes are TRBV20-1 and TRBJ2-5; the D call may be TRBD1 or TRBD2 (5 bases each). The CDR3 is 14 amino acids. The germline CDR1 and CDR2 sequences are DFQATT and SNEGSKA (reference sequence). V was shortened by 6 bases and J by 2 bases, with 16 bases between the two germline ends. Here the CDR3 reads CSATSMRGQETQYF. The DNA of the CDR3 is TGCAGTGCAACCTCCATGAGGGGTCAAGAGACCCAGTACTTC.

Many counts were recorded for this clonotype. V usage is TRBV20-1 and J usage is TRBJ2-2; a weak D match, TRBD1 (5 bases). The CDR3 has 13 amino acids. Germline assignment: CDR1 DFQATT and CDR2 SNEGSKA (reference sequence). The V end was cut by 0 bases, the J end by 4 bases, with 6 bases between. This CDR3 is CSARDRVTGELFF. CDR3 DNA sequence: TGCAGTGCTAGAGACAGGGTCACCGGGGAGCTGTTTTTT.

This clonotype was observed a few times. The CDR3: CASSPPGRLSEAFF. DNA of the CDR3: TGTGCCAGCAGTCCCCCGGGCAGGTTAAGTGAAGCTTTCTTT. The J gene is TRBJ1-1, the V gene TRBV6-1; D remains unclear. Germline V gene lookup returns CDR1 MNHNS and CDR2 SASEGT. V lost 5 bases and J lost 7, with 17 bases in between. The CDR3 totals 14 residues.

This rearrangement joins TRBV30 to TRBJ1-1, with D unclear. The V and J ends lost 0 bases and 2 bases respectively, with 7 bases between them. CDR1 and CDR2 (germline): GTSNPN, SVGIG (reference sequence). The CDR3 loop spans 13 amino acids. The CDR3 DNA reads as TGTGCCTGGAGTGTAAGGGAAAACACTGAAGCTTTCTTT. This gives the protein CAWSVRENTEAFF.

This clonotype showed up just a few times. The DNA of the CDR3 is TGTGCCTGGAACCGGAATGACGGGGACACTGAAGCTTTCTTT. Protein sequence: CAWNRNDGDTEAFF. The gene calls are TRBV30 and TRBJ1-1, with D uncertain. The CDR3 covers 14 residues. CDR1 and CDR2 (germline): GTSNPN, SVGIG (reference sequence). V shed 4 bases and J shed 3 bases, with 15 bases lying between them.

This clonotype was detected many times. CDR3 in DNA: TGTGCCAGCAGCTATCTAGCGGGGATTTACAATGAGCAGTTCTTC. Amino acid sequence: CASSYLAGIYNEQFF. The chain uses TRBV7-2 and TRBJ2-1; 9 nucleotides line up with TRBD2. The CDR3 spans 15 residues. The germline V gene encodes CDR1 SGHTA and CDR2 FQGNSA. V lost 4 bases to trimming and J lost 4 bases; unmatched junction nucleotides: 5.

There are many counts of this clonotype. V gene TRBV9 combines with J gene TRBJ1-6; 9 nucleotides match TRBD1. CDR3 length: 16 residues. The germline V gene encodes CDR1 SGDLS and CDR2 YYNGEE. The V segment lost 3 bases and the J segment 7 bases; nucleotides outside the gene matches: 8. The CDR3 nucleotides are TGTGCCAGCAGCGCGACCGGGACAGGGTCCAATTCACCCCTCCACTTT. It yields the protein CASSATGTGSNSPLHF.

This clonotype was counted many times. The rearrangement links TRBV5-1 to TRBJ2-5, with D perhaps matching TRBD1 or TRBD2 (6 bases each). V shed 4 bases and J shed 1 base, with 17 bases lying between them. This CDR3 is 16 amino acids long. Germline V CDR1 and CDR2: SGHRS, YFSETQ. The CDR3 region has the DNA TGCGCCAGCAGCCCTTCCCGGGGGCCGCTCCAAGAGACCCAGTACTTC. It codes for CASSPSRGPLQETQYF. Drawing the rest from reference TRBV5-1 and TRBJ2-5, the complete variable domain is KAGVTQTPRYLIKTRGQQVTLSCSPISGHRSVSWYQQTPGQGLQFLFEYFSETQRNKGNFPGRFSGRQFSNSRSEMNVSTLELGDSALYLCASSPSRGPLQETQYFGPGTRLLVL.

This clonotype appeared many times. The J gene is TRBJ2-2, the V gene TRBV5-5; tentatively, D is TRBD1 or TRBD2 (5 bases each). Germline-derived CDR1 and CDR2 are SGHKS and YYEKEE (reference sequence). CDR3 length equals 16 residues. V shed 2 bases and J shed 3 bases, with 14 bases lying between them. The CDR3 region is CASSFGTPWDTGELFF. The CDR3 coding sequence is TGTGCCAGCAGCTTCGGGACCCCCTGGGACACCGGGGAGCTGTTTTTT.

This clonotype was observed many times. This CDR3 is CASSLLTGIRETQYF. CDR3 sequence (DNA): TGTGCCAGCAGCTTATTGACAGGGATTCGTGAGACCCAGTACTTC. The chain combines TRBV7-8 with TRBJ2-5; 7 bases are a match to TRBD1. J lost 5 bases, V lost 2 bases, and 8 bases had no gene match. CDR3 length: 15 residues. From germline, CDR1 is SGHVS and CDR2 FQNEAQ.

This clonotype was seen at least ten times. The rearrangement joins TRBV25-1 to TRBJ1-2; D is unresolved. The germline V and J ends were trimmed by 8 bases and 2 bases, with 12 bases remaining between them. The CDR3 consists of 13 residues. Germline V gene lookup returns CDR1 MGHDK and CDR2 SYGVNS. CDR3 loop: CASESTGNYGYTF. CDR3 sequence (DNA): TGTGCCAGCGAGAGCACGGGAAACTATGGCTACACCTTC.

This clonotype was detected only a few times. This sequence joins TRBV30 and TRBJ1-1, with D possibly TRBD1 on 5 matching bases. V was cut by 5 bases and J by 1 base, with 11 bases left in between. The CDR3 extends over 13 amino acids. In germline, CDR1 is GTSNPN, CDR2 SVGIG (reference sequence). CDR3 protein: CAWGGGKNTEAFF. In DNA form, the CDR3 reads TGTGCCTGGGGGGGTGGGAAGAACACTGAAGCTTTCTTT.

This clonotype was seen ten or more times. The chain employs TRBV24-1 and TRBJ1-5; D remains unclear. The V gene lost 5 bases and the J gene lost 4 bases, with 5 bases spanning the gap. The CDR3 spans 12 residues. Germline CDR1 reads KGHDR; CDR2 reads SFDVKD. The CDR3 coding sequence is TGTGCCACCAGTGCATTGAATCAGCCCCAGCATTTT. This gives the protein CATSALNQPQHF.

The rearrangement joins TRBV12-3 or TRBV12-4 to TRBJ1-1; D call uncertain. There are 14 residues in the CDR3. V was cut by 3 bases and J by 1 base, with 9 bases left in between. DNA for the CDR3: TGTGCCAGCAGTTTCGGAAGTGCGAACACTGAAGCTTTCTTT. Translation gives CASSFGSANTEAFF.

The chain carries TRBV9 and TRBJ2-1; the D gene is possibly TRBD1 (6 bases). CDR3 length: 15 amino acids. Germline V gene data show CDR1 as SGDLS and CDR2 as YYNGEE. V dropped 6 bases and J dropped 8 bases, with 21 bases sitting between them. The CDR3, as DNA: TGTGCCAGCAACGACTTAGGCTCAGGGGCCGATGAGCAGTTCTTC. Encoded protein: CASNDLGSGADEQFF. Using reference TRBV9 and TRBJ2-1 for the parts outside the CDR3, the full variable domain is DSGVTQTPKHLITATGQRVTLRCSPRSGDLSVYWYQQSLDQGLQFLIQYYNGEERAKGNILERFSAQQFPDLHSELNLSSLELGDSALYFCASNDLGSGADEQFFGPGTRLTVL.

The V gene is TRBV18, the J gene TRBJ1-5; a weak D match, TRBD1 (5 bases). V shed 3 bases and J shed 0 bases, with 12 bases lying between them. This CDR3 spans 16 amino acids. Germline V gene sequence: CDR1 KGHSH, CDR2 LQKENI. The CDR3: CASSPRQQYSNQPQHF. The CDR3 DNA reads TGTGCCAGCTCACCTCGACAGCAGTATAGCAATCAGCCCCAGCATTTT.